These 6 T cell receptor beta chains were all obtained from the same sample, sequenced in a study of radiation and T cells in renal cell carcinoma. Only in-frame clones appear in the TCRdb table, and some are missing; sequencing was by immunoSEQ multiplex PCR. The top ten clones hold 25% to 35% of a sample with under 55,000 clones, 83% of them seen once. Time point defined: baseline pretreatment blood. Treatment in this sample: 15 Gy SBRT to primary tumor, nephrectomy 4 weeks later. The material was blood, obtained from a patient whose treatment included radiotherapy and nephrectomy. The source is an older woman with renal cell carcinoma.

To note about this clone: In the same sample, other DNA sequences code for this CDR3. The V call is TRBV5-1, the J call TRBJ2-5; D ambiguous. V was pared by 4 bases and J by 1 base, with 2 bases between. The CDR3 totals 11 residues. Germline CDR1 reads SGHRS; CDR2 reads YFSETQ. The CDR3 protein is CASSRQETQYF. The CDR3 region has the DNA TGCGCCAGCAGCCGCCAAGAGACCCAGTACTTC. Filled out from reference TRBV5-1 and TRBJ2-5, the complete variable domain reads KAGVTQTPRYLIKTRGQQVTLSCSPISGHRSVSWYQQTPGQGLQFLFEYFSETQRNKGNFPGRFSGRQFSNSRSEMNVSTLELGDSALYLCASSRQETQYFGPGTRLLVL.

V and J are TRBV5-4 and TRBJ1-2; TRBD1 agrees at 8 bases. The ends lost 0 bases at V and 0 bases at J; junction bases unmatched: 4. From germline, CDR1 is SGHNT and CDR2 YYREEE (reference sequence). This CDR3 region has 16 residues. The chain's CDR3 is CASSLAGGATNYGYTF. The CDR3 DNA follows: TGTGCCAGCAGCTTGGCAGGGGGCGCAACTAACTATGGCTACACCTTC.

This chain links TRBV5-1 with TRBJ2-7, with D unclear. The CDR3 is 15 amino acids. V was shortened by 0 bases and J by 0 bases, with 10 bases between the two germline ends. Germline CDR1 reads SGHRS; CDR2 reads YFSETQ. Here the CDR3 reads CASSLGPETSYEQYF. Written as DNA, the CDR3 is TGCGCCAGCAGCTTGGGCCCCGAGACCTCCTACGAGCAGTACTTC.

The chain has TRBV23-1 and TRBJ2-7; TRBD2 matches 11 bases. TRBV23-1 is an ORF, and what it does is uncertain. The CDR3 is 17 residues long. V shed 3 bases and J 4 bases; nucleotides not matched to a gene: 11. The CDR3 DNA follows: TGCGCCAGCAGTCACTTCCTACTAGCGGGAGATGATTACGAGCAGTACTTC. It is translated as CASSHFLLAGDDYEQYF.

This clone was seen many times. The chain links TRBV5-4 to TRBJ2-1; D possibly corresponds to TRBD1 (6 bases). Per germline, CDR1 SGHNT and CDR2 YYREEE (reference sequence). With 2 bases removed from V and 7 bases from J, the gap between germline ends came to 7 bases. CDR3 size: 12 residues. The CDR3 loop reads CASSLTGNEQFF. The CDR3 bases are TGTGCCAGCAGCTTAACAGGGAATGAGCAGTTCTTC.

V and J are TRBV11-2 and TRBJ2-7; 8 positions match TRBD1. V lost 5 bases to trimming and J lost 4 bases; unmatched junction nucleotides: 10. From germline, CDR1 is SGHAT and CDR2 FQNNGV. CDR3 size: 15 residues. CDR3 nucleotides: TGTGCCAGCAGCCTCTCCGGGACAGGCCCTTACGAGCAGTACTTC. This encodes CASSLSGTGPYEQYF.